A single sample gave rise to the 32 T cell receptor beta chains below, sequenced in a study of T cells after posttransplantation cyclophosphamide. Measured with immunoSEQ multiplex PCR; TCRdb has only the in-frame clones, and not every one. The table lists some 5,700 clones, 1.8% of them singletons. Cyclophosphamide on days +3 and +4 followed busulfan-fludarabine conditioning and a marrow graft. The sequencing here drew on PBMCs, taken approximately 35 weeks after a stem cell transplant with posttransplant cyclophosphamide. The source of these receptors is a male patient in his thirties who received an allogeneic stem cell transplant from a related donor, was CMV-positive, and had no GVHD. Some T cells could come from the graft donor.

The chain carries TRBV6-6 and TRBJ1-2; D is ambiguous. The germline V gene has CDR1 MNHNY and CDR2 SVGAGI (reference sequence). This CDR3 is 12 amino acids long. V was pared by 7 bases and J by 8 bases, with 14 bases between. The DNA of the CDR3 is TGTGCCAGCACGCTCGTGAGGCAAGGCTACACCTTC. Encoded protein: CASTLVRQGYTF.

This clone was observed a handful of times. The chain combines TRBV7-8 with TRBJ2-7, with TRBD1 matching 7 bases. The CDR3 runs 14 residues. The germline V gene has CDR1 SGHVS and CDR2 FQNEAQ. V was pared by 5 bases and J by 4 bases, with 8 bases of the junction left unmatched. As DNA, the CDR3 is TGTGCCAGCAGCCTATACGACAGGGAGTACGAGCAGTACTTC. This gives the protein CASSLYDREYEQYF.

This sequence joins TRBV6-1 and TRBJ2-5; TRBD1 agrees at 8 bases. The V gene end was trimmed by 7 bases and the J gene end by 3 bases; junction bases not matched to a gene: 7. CDR1 is MNHNS and CDR2 is SASEGT in the germline V gene. CDR3 length equals 14 residues. DNA of the CDR3: TGTGCCAGCACGAATCAGGACAGGGAAGAGACCCAGTACTTC. Translation: CASTNQDREETQYF.

The rearrangement joins TRBV7-9 to TRBJ2-5; TRBD2 aligns across 8 bases. Germline V CDR1 and CDR2: SEHNR, FQNEAQ (reference sequence). J gave up 5 bases and V 2 bases, and 10 bases lay outside the gene matches. The CDR3 has 16 amino acids. CDR3 nucleotide sequence: TGTGCCAGCAGCTTATCCGGGGGGGTCCCCCGGGAGACCCAGTACTTC. Its translation is CASSLSGGVPRETQYF.

The chain recombines TRBV11-2 with TRBJ1-4; tentatively, D is TRBD1 (5 bases). CDR1 is SGHAT, CDR2 FQNNGV, per germline. The germline V and J ends were trimmed by 4 bases and 0 bases, with 9 bases remaining between them. This CDR3 is built from 15 residues. CDR3 nucleotides: TGTGCCAGCAGCTGGCAGACAGCAACTAATGAAAAACTGTTTTTT. As protein: CASSWQTATNEKLFF.

This clone is labeled as hyperexpanded (1% or more). V gene TRBV19 combines with J gene TRBJ2-2; a possible D gene is TRBD2 (6 bases). The CDR3 contains 12 residues. Germline V gene data show CDR1 as LNHDA and CDR2 as SQIVND (reference sequence). Trimming cost V 11 bases and J 7 bases, with 14 bases left between them. This CDR3 reads CAGGGGHGELFF. CDR3 sequence (DNA): TGTGCCGGGGGAGGTGGCCACGGGGAGCTGTTTTTT.

The genes are TRBV7-9 and TRBJ1-5; D might be TRBD1 (6 bases). The CDR3 consists of 16 residues. Looked up from germline, CDR1 is SEHNR and CDR2 is FQNEAQ (reference sequence). The ends were cut back, 4 bases at V and 6 bases at J, with 19 bases in the middle. CDR3 in amino acids: CASSSSATGISQPQHF. The CDR3 DNA reads as TGTGCCAGCAGCTCCTCTGCCACAGGGATTTCTCAGCCCCAGCATTTT. Looking up the rest from reference TRBV7-9 and TRBJ1-5 gives the full variable domain: DTGVSQNPRHKITKRGQNVTFRCDPISEHNRLYWYRQTLGQGPEFLTYFQNEAQLEKSRLLSDRFSAERPKGSFSTLEIQRTEQGDSAMYLCASSSSATGISQPQHFGDGTRLSIL.

This clone was picked up a small number of times. V and J are TRBV7-8 and TRBJ1-1; D possibly corresponds to TRBD1 (5 bases). The V and J ends lost 0 bases and 4 bases respectively, with 6 bases between them. The CDR3 loop spans 13 amino acids. Germline V lookup: CDR1 SGHVS, CDR2 FQNEAQ. CDR3 amino acids: CASSLAGVTEAFF. CDR3 DNA: TGTGCCAGCAGCTTAGCAGGGGTCACTGAAGCTTTCTTT.

The table lists this clone with a few counts. The chain is built from TRBV6-1 and TRBJ2-5; 8 nucleotides agree with TRBD2. With V trimmed by 10 bases and J by 2 bases, 6 bases remained unmatched. CDR1 MNHNS and CDR2 SASEGT come from the germline V gene. There are 13 residues in the CDR3. Here the CDR3 DNA reads TGTGCCACCCACCGCGGGGGGCAAGAGACCCAGTACTTC. It specifies CATHRGGQETQYF.

This clone showed up just a few times. J is TRBJ2-7 and V is TRBV2; 9 bases align to TRBD2. Germline trimming cut 6 bases from V and 5 bases from J; bases unmatched to any gene: 2. This CDR3 has 12 residues. Germline V gene data show CDR1 as SNHLY and CDR2 as FYNNEI. The CDR3 loop is CASRLAGNEQYF. DNA for the CDR3: TGTGCCAGCAGGCTAGCGGGAAACGAGCAGTACTTC.

The chain joins TRBV9 to TRBJ2-5; D might be TRBD1 (5 bases). In germline, CDR1 is SGDLS, CDR2 YYNGEE. The V end was cut by 4 bases, the J end by 5 bases, with 15 bases between. This CDR3 is built from 14 residues. The CDR3 coding sequence is TGTGCCAGCAGCCAAACTGCAGGGCGGGAGACCCAGTACTTC. It yields the protein CASSQTAGRETQYF.

This clone was found a few times. The rearrangement links TRBV7-2 to TRBJ2-7, with TRBD2 matching over 9 bases. Germline assignment: CDR1 SGHTA and CDR2 FQGNSA. CDR3 length: 16 amino acids. The V segment lost 5 bases and the J segment 3 bases; nucleotides outside the gene matches: 11. The CDR3 nucleotides are TGTGCCAGCAGCCTTAGGACCGGGACTAGCTTCTACGAGCAGTACTTC. It codes for CASSLRTGTSFYEQYF.

A few counts support this clone. The J gene is TRBJ1-5, the V gene TRBV15; 8 positions match TRBD1. The CDR3 runs 14 residues. The V and J ends lost 5 bases and 2 bases, in that order; junction bases with no gene match: 2. Germline assignment: CDR1 LNHNV and CDR2 YYDKDF (reference sequence). The CDR3 reads CATSAQGGNQPQHF. As DNA, the CDR3 is TGTGCCACCAGCGCACAGGGGGGCAATCAGCCCCAGCATTTT.

The chain carries TRBV5-1 and TRBJ2-1, with D perhaps TRBD2 (5 bases). Germline V lookup: CDR1 SGHRS, CDR2 YFSETQ. With 7 bases removed from V and 3 bases from J, the gap between germline ends came to 14 bases. The length of the CDR3 is 14 residues. CDR3 nucleotides: TGCGCCAGCGGAATTACGGGGTTCTACAATGAGCAGTTCTTC. Translated: CASGITGFYNEQFF.

In its sample, this clone was seen a few times. V is TRBV5-1 and J is TRBJ2-6, with 11 bases matching TRBD1. The J segment lost 3 bases and the V segment lost 4 bases, leaving 9 bases of the junction unmatched. In germline, CDR1 is SGHRS, CDR2 YFSETQ. The CDR3 consists of 18 residues. CDR3 in DNA: TGCGCCAGCAGCAAGGGGACAGGGGGGGGGCGTGGGGCCAACGTCCTGACTTTC. This translates into CASSKGTGGGRGANVLTF.

This clone ranks as medium-sized (0.01 to 0.1%). V is TRBV2 and J is TRBJ1-2; D perhaps matches TRBD1 (5 bases). The ends were cut back, 2 bases at V and 4 bases at J, with 14 bases in the middle. The germline V gene has CDR1 SNHLY and CDR2 FYNNEI. The CDR3 length is 15 residues. The DNA of the CDR3 is TGTGCCAGCAGTGAATTGGCGGGGCCATCCTATGGCTACACCTTC. This gives the protein CASSELAGPSYGYTF.

The V call is TRBV19, the J call TRBJ1-1, with D tentatively TRBD1 (6 bases). V shed 5 bases and J shed 10 bases, with 14 bases lying between them. There are 12 residues in the CDR3. Germline CDR1 reads LNHDA; CDR2 reads SQIVND (reference sequence). The CDR3 DNA reads as TGTGCCAGTAGTGCGTCAGGGGTGTTAGCTTTCTTT. It translates to CASSASGVLAFF.

This clone is labeled large. The chain joins TRBV7-3 to TRBJ1-1, with 8 bases identical to TRBD1. After removal of 5 bases from V and 5 bases from J, the junction contained 7 bases not matched to a gene. This CDR3 is built from 14 residues. In germline, CDR1 is SGHTA, CDR2 FQGTGA. In nucleotides, the CDR3 is TGTGCCAGCAGCGACAGGGGTGATAGGACTGAAGCTTTCTTT. Translating it yields CASSDRGDRTEAFF.

The J gene is TRBJ1-3, the V gene TRBV7-9; D not resolved. V was pared by 9 bases and J by 0 bases, with 15 bases between. CDR3 length: 15 amino acids. The V gene's germline CDR1 is SEHNR and CDR2 FQNEAQ (reference sequence). CDR3 loop: CASTPAGSSGNTIYF. In DNA, the CDR3 is TGTGCCAGTACACCTGCGGGCAGCTCTGGAAACACCATATATTTT.

This clone was detected only a few times. The V gene is TRBV7-6, the J gene TRBJ2-3, with D possibly matching TRBD2 (6 bases). The CDR3 totals 16 residues. Germline V gives CDR1 SGHVS, CDR2 FNYEAQ. Trimming removed 1 base from V and 6 bases from J, with 17 bases in between. CDR3 region: CASSLVGGATADTQYF. The DNA for the CDR3 is TGTGCCAGCAGCTTAGTTGGCGGGGCCACGGCGGATACGCAGTATTTT.

The CDR3 loop is CASSSGTGREAQYF. The CDR3 DNA reads TGCGCCAGCAGCTCCGGGACAGGGCGAGAGGCGCAGTACTTC. The J gene is TRBJ2-5, the V gene TRBV5-1; TRBD1 matches at 9 bases. The V segment lost 3 bases and the J segment 11 bases; nucleotides outside the gene matches: 11. Germline CDR1 is SGHRS and CDR2 is YFSETQ. The CDR3 spans 14 residues.

The rearrangement joins TRBV30 to TRBJ2-6; D uncertain. Germline CDR1 reads GTSNPN; CDR2 reads SVGIG (reference sequence). Trimming shortened V by 0 bases and J by 2 bases, and 5 bases separated the two germline ends. This CDR3 has 14 residues. The DNA of the CDR3 is TGTGCCTGGAGTGTAACAGCTGGGGCCAACGTCCTGACTTTC. Translating it yields CAWSVTAGANVLTF.

This clone was seen only a few times. The rearrangement links TRBV29-1 to TRBJ2-1; 8 positions agree with TRBD2. From germline, CDR1 is SQVTM and CDR2 ANQGSEA. This CDR3 spans 16 amino acids. Losses at the gene ends were 0 bases for V and 2 bases for J; bases not matched to a gene: 6. The chain's CDR3 is CSVEDQPGLAYNEQFF. For the CDR3, the DNA is TGCAGCGTTGAAGATCAGCCGGGACTAGCCTACAATGAGCAGTTCTTC.

The table lists this clone with a few counts. The gene calls are TRBV6-1 and TRBJ1-6, with 7 positions matching TRBD1. Germline CDR1 reads MNHNS; CDR2 reads SASEGT. The CDR3 runs to 15 residues. V was pared by 6 bases and J by 9 bases, with 11 bases of the junction left unmatched. CDR3: CASRVWDSLSSPLHF. The CDR3 nucleotides read TGTGCCAGCAGAGTTTGGGACAGTCTAAGTTCACCCCTCCACTTT.

CDR3 in amino acids: CATSRGGQGGEQYF. DNA for the CDR3: TGTGCCACCAGCAGAGGGGGACAGGGAGGCGAGCAGTACTTC. The chain carries TRBV15 and TRBJ2-7; TRBD1 matches at 9 bases. Germline CDR1 reads LNHNV; CDR2 reads YYDKDF (reference sequence). V lost 1 base and J lost 6; bases outside the gene matches: 4. The length of the CDR3 is 14 residues.

The V call is TRBV18, the J call TRBJ2-5, with TRBD1 matching over 9 bases. The DNA end lines up better with TRBJ2-7; the J call may be wrong. Per germline, CDR1 KGHSH and CDR2 LQKENI. The CDR3 has 14 residues. The chain's CDR3 is CASSSGQGPYEQYF. Written as DNA, the CDR3 is TGTGCCAGCTCTTCGGGACAGGGCCCCTACGAGCAGTACTTC.

This clone has just a few counts. The chain carries TRBV25-1 and TRBJ1-6; 8 nucleotides match TRBD1. With V trimmed by 6 bases and J by 10 bases, 8 bases remained unmatched. This CDR3 contains 14 residues. Germline V gene data show CDR1 as MGHDK and CDR2 as SYGVNS. The CDR3 sequence: CASRDGQGGSPLHF. CDR3 nucleotide sequence: TGTGCCAGCAGGGACGGACAGGGCGGCTCACCCCTCCACTTT.

Only a few counts were recorded for this clone. This rearrangement joins TRBV5-1 to TRBJ2-5; 8 bases are a match to TRBD1. The germline gives CDR1 SGHRS, CDR2 YFSETQ. The CDR3 has 14 amino acids. V lost 3 bases, J lost 1 base, and 2 bases stayed unmatched. The CDR3 protein is CASSSGTGQETQYF. CDR3 DNA: TGCGCCAGCAGCTCCGGGACAGGCCAAGAGACCCAGTACTTC.

This clone was seen more than once but under ten times. This sequence joins TRBV29-1 and TRBJ1-2, with TRBD1 matching over 7 bases. The CDR3 has 16 amino acids. V was clipped by 3 bases and J by 3 bases; unmatched bases: 13. Germline lookup yields CDR1 SQVTM and CDR2 ANQGSEA. Here the CDR3 reads CSVEFDRAEFYYGYTF. The CDR3 region has the DNA TGCAGCGTTGAGTTCGACAGGGCTGAGTTTTACTATGGCTACACCTTC.

This clone was seen more than once but under ten times. The rearrangement joins TRBV19 to TRBJ2-1; the match to TRBD1 covers 7 bases. The CDR3 extends over 11 amino acids. In germline, CDR1 is LNHDA, CDR2 SQIVND (reference sequence). V dropped 3 bases and J dropped 15; count of bases not matched to a gene: 5. As DNA, the CDR3 is TGTGCCAGTAGTATTGGGGACAGATCGTTCTTC. Translated, it gives CASSIGDRSFF.

This clone was detected a few times. The rearrangement links TRBV4-1 to TRBJ2-7; D might be TRBD2 (8 bases). Germline values: CDR1 MGHRA, CDR2 YSYEKL. The CDR3 has 16 residues. V lost 4 bases, J lost 2 bases, and 18 bases lay in between. CDR3 in DNA: TGCGCCAGCAGCCTAGCGGGACAGCCCACCCCCTACGAGCAGTACTTC. It translates to CASSLAGQPTPYEQYF.

This clone has only a few counts. The chain uses TRBV5-5 and TRBJ1-4; no firm D call. Germline-derived CDR1 and CDR2 are SGHKS and YYEKEE (reference sequence). The CDR3 has 14 residues. Trimming stripped 1 base from V and 0 bases from J, with 4 bases between. The CDR3: CASSLRATNEKLFF. CDR3 coding DNA: TGTGCCAGCAGCTTGCGAGCAACTAATGAAAAACTGTTTTTT.